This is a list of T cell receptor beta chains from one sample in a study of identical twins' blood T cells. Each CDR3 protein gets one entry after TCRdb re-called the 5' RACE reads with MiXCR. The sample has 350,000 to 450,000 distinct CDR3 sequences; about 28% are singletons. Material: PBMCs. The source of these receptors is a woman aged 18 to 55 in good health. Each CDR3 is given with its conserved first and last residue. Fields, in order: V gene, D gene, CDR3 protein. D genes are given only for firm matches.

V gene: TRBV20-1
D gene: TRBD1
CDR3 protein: CSAHRRDRGLDQPQHF

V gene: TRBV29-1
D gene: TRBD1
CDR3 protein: CSVRGGNYGYTF

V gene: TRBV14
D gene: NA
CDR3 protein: CASSQETSNQPQHF

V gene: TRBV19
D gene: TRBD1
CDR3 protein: CASGTGTGIGNTIYF

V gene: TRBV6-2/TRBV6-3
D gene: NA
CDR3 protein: CASSERWVLRNEQFF

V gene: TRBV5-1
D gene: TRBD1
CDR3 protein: CASSIQGNSGANVLTF

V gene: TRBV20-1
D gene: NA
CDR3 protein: CSARWEIGYGYTF

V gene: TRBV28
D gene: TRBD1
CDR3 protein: CASSLGTGVQPQHF

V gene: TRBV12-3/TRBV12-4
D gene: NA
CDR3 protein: CASSSDSGNQPQHF

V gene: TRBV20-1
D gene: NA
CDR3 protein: CSAAGGEREKLFF

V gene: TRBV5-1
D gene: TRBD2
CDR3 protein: CASSLGLAGMRDTQYF

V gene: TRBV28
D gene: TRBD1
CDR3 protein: CASSPSTGTGNTEAFF

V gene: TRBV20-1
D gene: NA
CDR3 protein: CSARDQRGFATEAFF

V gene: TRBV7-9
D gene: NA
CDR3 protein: CASSSTDRYEQYF

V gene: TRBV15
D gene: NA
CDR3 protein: CATSRDIGKNTGELFF

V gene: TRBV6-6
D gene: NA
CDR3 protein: CASTDSPPQGEQYF

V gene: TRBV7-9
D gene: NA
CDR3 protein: CASSSWGNSNTEAFF

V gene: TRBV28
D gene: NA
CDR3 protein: CASSPRQLPLYGYTF

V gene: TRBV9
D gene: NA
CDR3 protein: CASSAAYYGYTF

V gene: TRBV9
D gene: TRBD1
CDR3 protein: CASSATGQGETQYF

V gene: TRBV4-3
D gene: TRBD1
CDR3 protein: CASSQAWTGHTEAFF

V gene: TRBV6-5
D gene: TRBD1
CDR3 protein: CASSYSLTGDRSPLHF

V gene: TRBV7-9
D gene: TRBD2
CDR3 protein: CAAGLASAGELFF

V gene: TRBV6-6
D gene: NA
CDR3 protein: CASSPRQTNIGELFF

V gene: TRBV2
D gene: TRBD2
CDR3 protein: CASRTGLAGGLSYEQYF

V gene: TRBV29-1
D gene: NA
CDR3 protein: CSVASAEVFF

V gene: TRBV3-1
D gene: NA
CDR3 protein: CASSPRTNLATEAFF

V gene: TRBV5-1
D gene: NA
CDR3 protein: CASSALISSLALEQFF

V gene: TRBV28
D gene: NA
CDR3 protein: CASNSTSNTEAFF

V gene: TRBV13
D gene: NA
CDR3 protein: CASSPRGLAVTDTQYF

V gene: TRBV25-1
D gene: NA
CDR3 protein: CASSGQRGNGYTF

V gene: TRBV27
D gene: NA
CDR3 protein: CASSSTGFRNEQFF

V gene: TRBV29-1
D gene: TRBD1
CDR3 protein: CSVDSDRVGTEAFF

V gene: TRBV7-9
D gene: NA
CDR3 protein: CASSLKPGNYGYTF

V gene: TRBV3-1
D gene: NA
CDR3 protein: CTSSQDLTDFYNEQFF

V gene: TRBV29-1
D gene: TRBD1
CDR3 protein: CSVPDRVGDGYTF

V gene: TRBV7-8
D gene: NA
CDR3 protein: CASSPISIRYNEQFF

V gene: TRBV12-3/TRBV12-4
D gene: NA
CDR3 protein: CASSRQNSPLHF

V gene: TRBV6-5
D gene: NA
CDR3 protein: CASTVTGGDEKLFF